This TCR beta chain emerged from a study of cytomegalovirus exposure and HLA in healthy donors. About the research overall: A prior study identified 120 million or so unique TCR beta sequences from roughly 180 million T cells.

The V gene's germline CDR1 is SGHVS and CDR2 FQNEAQ. V dropped 4 bases and J dropped 4 bases, with 19 bases sitting between them. The CDR3 consists of 16 residues. PCR was performed using 60 Vbeta and 13 Jbeta primers. Only in-frame clones appear in the TCRdb table, and some are missing; sequencing was by immunoSEQ multiplex PCR. The data contain some 140,000 clones, 73% of them singletons. Specimen: PBMCs. V gene TRBV7-8 combines with J gene TRBJ1-2, with D unclear. The receptor's source is a woman between 35 and 50 years old in good health and CMV-seronegative. The CDR3 loop reads CASSSLPPERSYGYTF. The CDR3 DNA is TGTGCCAGCAGCTCCCTGCCCCCGGAGCGGAGCTATGGCTACACCTTC.